A selection of T cell receptor beta chains follows, all from one sample in a study of T cells in Graves' hyperthyroidism and ophthalmopathy. TCRdb fed the multiplex PCR reads into MiXCR, producing one record per CDR3 protein. The sample records 650,000 to 750,000 distinct CDR3 sequences, around 13% being singletons. What was sequenced was blood. All receptors derive from a woman aged 18 to 35 with Graves' hyperthyroidism. Each CDR3 is given with its conserved first and last residue. The order of the fields is V gene, J gene, clone size, D gene, CDR3 DNA, CDR3 protein. D genes are given only for firm matches. The size of a clone is reported for some rows only, either as once, few or many, or as a class for expanded clones.

V gene: TRBV10-3
J gene: TRBJ2-1
clone size: -
D gene: TRBD1
CDR3 DNA: TGTGCCATCAGCCCCACGGGCAGGGGGCCGGATGAGCAGTTCTTC
CDR3 protein: CAISPTGRGPDEQFF

V gene: TRBV28
J gene: TRBJ2-2
clone size: -
D gene: TRBD2
CDR3 DNA: TGTGCCAGCAGTTTGACTAGCGGGAGGACCACCGGGGAGCTGTTTTTT
CDR3 protein: CASSLTSGRTTGELFF

V gene: TRBV24-1
J gene: TRBJ2-1
clone size: -
D gene: TRBD2
CDR3 DNA: TGTGCCACCAGTGATGCTCAGCGGGAACTAAACAATGAGCAGTTCTTC
CDR3 protein: CATSDAQRELNNEQFF

V gene: TRBV27
J gene: TRBJ2-3
clone size: -
D gene: TRBD1
CDR3 DNA: TGTGCCAGCAGAAGCCAGGGGGCCTTTACGCAGTATTTT
CDR3 protein: CASRSQGAFTQYF

V gene: TRBV20-1
J gene: TRBJ2-3
clone size: -
D gene: -
CDR3 DNA: TGCAGTGCTAGGGTTCCTTGGGGGACAGATACGCAGTATTTT
CDR3 protein: CSARVPWGTDTQYF

V gene: TRBV29-1
J gene: TRBJ1-1
clone size: many
D gene: -
CDR3 DNA: TGCAGCGTTGAGATGAACACTGAAGCTTTCTTT
CDR3 protein: CSVEMNTEAFF

V gene: TRBV11-2
J gene: TRBJ2-1
clone size: many
D gene: -
CDR3 DNA: TGTGCCGGCAGCTTATTAAGCGCAAATGAGCAGTTCTTC
CDR3 protein: CAGSLLSANEQFF

V gene: TRBV11-2
J gene: TRBJ2-4
clone size: many
D gene: -
CDR3 DNA: TGTGCCAGCAGCTTATCGTTAGCCAAAAACATTCAGTACTTC
CDR3 protein: CASSLSLAKNIQYF

V gene: TRBV7-9
J gene: TRBJ1-2
clone size: many
D gene: -
CDR3 DNA: TGTGCCAGCAGCTTATCTCCGGGTATCGGCTACACCTTC
CDR3 protein: CASSLSPGIGYTF

V gene: TRBV7-9
J gene: TRBJ2-1
clone size: many
D gene: -
CDR3 DNA: TGTGCCAGCAGCTTAAGAATCTTGAGCTCCTACAATGAGCAGTTCTTC
CDR3 protein: CASSLRILSSYNEQFF

V gene: TRBV10-3
J gene: TRBJ2-1
clone size: many
D gene: TRBD1
CDR3 DNA: TGTGCCGTGAAGACAGGGGGGAACAATGAGCAGTTCTTC
CDR3 protein: CAVKTGGNNEQFF